This T cell receptor (beta chain) emerged from a study of OX40 agonist ivuxolimab in advanced cancers. Study results and caveats: The CD4+ and CD8+ T cells in the blood had expanded clonally by week 6 at 0.1 to 3.0 mg/kg. Individuals who were partial responders at 0.1-3.0 mg/kg had clonal expansion that ranked among the lowest.

This CDR3 is 16 amino acids long. Germline CDR1 SGHTA, CDR2 FQGNSA. V shed 4 bases, J shed 1 base, and the junction held 9 bases outside the gene matches. Sequenced by immunoSEQ multiplex PCR; TCRdb stores in-frame clones only, minus some. The table shows some 71,000 clones, with about nine tenths occurring only once. Individuals having autoimmune disease history or systemic immunosuppression were not enrolled. About this clone: Its specificity is not known.

This sequence was found in an adult with an advanced solid tumor such as melanoma, head and neck, liver or kidney cancer. The chain combines TRBV7-2 with TRBJ2-7, with TRBD2 matching 8 bases. The sequencing here drew on CD4+ or CD8+ T cells sorted from blood, taken in a trial of the OX40 agonist ivuxolimab. CDR3 region: CASSYEGIAGSYEQYF. CDR3 bases: TGTGCCAGCAGCTACGAGGGTATAGCGGGATCCTACGAGCAGTACTTC. Using reference TRBV7-2 and TRBJ2-7 for the parts outside the CDR3, the full variable domain is GAGVSQSPSNKVTEKGKDVELRCDPISGHTALYWYRQSLGQGLEFLIYFQGNSAPDKSGLPSDRFSAERTGGSVSTLTIQRTQQEDSAVYLCASSYEGIAGSYEQYFGPGTRLTVT.